This T cell receptor (beta chain) was identified in a study of blood T cell dynamics during melanoma immunotherapy (TCRdb year 2020). Study-level background: All patients had metastatic melanoma and were given first-line pembrolizumab or nivolumab plus ipilimumab as standard of care in the United Kingdom. Peripheral T cell receptor repertoires of metastatic melanoma patients were profiled before and after one cycle of checkpoint inhibitor therapy to find early correlates of response. Consecutive patients formed a training cohort, and a further independent group of patients from the same centre was pooled into an external validation set.

Points the paper makes about the study in general: A bifurcated reorganization of the PBMC repertoire at W3, with increased clonality or increased diversity, was observed in patients who later achieved disease control, unlike in progressors. The relatively small sample size was acknowledged as something that could potentially limit how far the results can be generalized. The study could not determine whether the T cell clones driving repertoire changes were melanoma-specific or reflected general immune activation.

The time point label corresponds to: pre-treatment baseline. Blood samples were collected before treatment (T0) and at week 3 (W3), after the first cycle of checkpoint blockade. Except for two patients with rapid clinical progression, response was assessed 12 weeks after the first infusion by RECIST 1.1; disease control meant complete response, partial response or stable disease. Patients with prior systemic cancer treatment, concomitant immunosuppressant therapy or synchronous other active malignancies were excluded. TCR beta was sequenced in both bulk PBMC and plasma cell-free DNA in order to track circulating cells as well as T cell turnover. PBMC were isolated from blood with Lymphoprep and SepMate tubes, followed by red cell lysis. DNA from PBMC and sorted T cell subsets was extracted with QIAamp DNA Blood Mini kits. The CDR3, from cysteine to phenylalanine, totals 15 residues. Only the CDR3 DNA is retained, 45 bases long and in frame from the first base. The germline V gene yields SGHRS for CDR1 and YFSETQ for CDR2. Deletion took 4 bases off V and 6 bases off J, with a span of 17 bases between the germline ends.

This clone has a single count. Its antigen has not been determined. Base quality data are lacking; no much larger clone is found one base away. Every bulk PBMC sample had a fixed 350 ng of DNA loaded. The immunoSEQ TCRb Assay kit was used according to manufacturer instructions to amplify TCR beta CDR3 sequences from genomic DNA. The KAPA Library Quantification Kit for Illumina platforms was used to quantify pooled libraries by qPCR. Sequencing of the pooled libraries was done on an Illumina NextSeq 500, with clustering at about 0.55-1.2 pM. Under the source paper's analysis protocol: The TCR data were analyzed using immunoSEQ ANALYZER and the R LymphoSeq package. A rearrangement efficiency score was calculated as productive divided by the sum of productive and non-productive CDR3 sequences. Within each patient, timepoints were compared pairwise for clonality, measured with the Gini coefficient, and for diversity, measured with the Renyi index at alpha=1. In LymphoSeq, clonal relatedness was computed using an edit distance of 3, and repertoire similarity was computed using the Bhattacharyya coefficient. To classify response, a linear discriminant analysis based on week-3 changes in clonality and diversity was built using the R MASS and caret packages. As stored in TCRdb, this immuneACCESS dataset retains in-frame rearrangements with V and J assigned. A fraction of the clones does not appear; measured against another copy, unresolved V genes explain less than half of the discrepancy, and the remainder lacks a known reason. V and J calls and clone size are those listed in that table; D and trimming were worked out from the DNA. This sample is represented by around 10,000 clones; approximately 87% of them were singletons. The ten top clones hold approximately 19% of the sample.

This TCR was sampled from a human donor with melanoma. The input for sequencing was blood, taken from a patient treated with checkpoint blockade. The rearrangement joined TRBV5-1 to TRBJ2-1; TRBD1 might be the D gene, on 6 matching bases. The nucleotide sequence reads TGCGCCAGCAGCAATCCACAGGGCGAGGGCAATGAGCAGTTCTTC. This translates into CASSNPQGEGNEQFF.